The clone carrying this T cell receptor beta chain was seen more than once but under ten times. Germline CDR1 MNHEY, CDR2 SVGAGI. The CDR3 contains 15 residues. Unmatched junction bases numbered 4, after V lost 6 bases and J lost 0 bases. This record belongs to a study of blood T cell repertoires in COVID-19. Method: immunoSEQ multiplex PCR; TCRdb's copy keeps in-frame clones and lacks some. Among approximately 300,000 clones listed, roughly nine tenths were seen once. The genes are TRBV6-5 and TRBJ1-5; 8 bases align to TRBD1. Sequences were obtained from PBMCs or T cells enriched from blood (not recorded which). The sequence came from a man aged 55 to 70 who had recovered from COVID-19. This CDR3 is CASSRTGNSNQPQHF. The DNA for the CDR3 is TGTGCCAGCAGCAGGACAGGGAATAGCAATCAGCCCCAGCATTTT.